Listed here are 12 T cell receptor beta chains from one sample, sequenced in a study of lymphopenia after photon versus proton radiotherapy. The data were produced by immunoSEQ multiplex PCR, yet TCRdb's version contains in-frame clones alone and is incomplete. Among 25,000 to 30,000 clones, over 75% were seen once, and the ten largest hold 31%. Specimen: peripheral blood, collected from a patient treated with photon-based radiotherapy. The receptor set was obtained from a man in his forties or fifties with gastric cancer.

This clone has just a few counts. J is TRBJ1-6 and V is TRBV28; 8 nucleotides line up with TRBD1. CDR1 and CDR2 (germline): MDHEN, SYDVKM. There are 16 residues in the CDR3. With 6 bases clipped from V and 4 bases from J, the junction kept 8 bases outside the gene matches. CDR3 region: CASSPTGGSYNSPLHF. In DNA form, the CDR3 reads TGTGCCAGCAGCCCAACAGGGGGATCTTATAATTCACCCCTCCACTTT.

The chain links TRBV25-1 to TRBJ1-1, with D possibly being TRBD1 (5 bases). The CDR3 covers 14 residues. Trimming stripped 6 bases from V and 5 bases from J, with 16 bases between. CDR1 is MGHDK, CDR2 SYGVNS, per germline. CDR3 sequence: CASRGWGFTTEAFF. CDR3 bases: TGTGCCAGCAGGGGTTGGGGGTTTACGACTGAAGCTTTCTTT.

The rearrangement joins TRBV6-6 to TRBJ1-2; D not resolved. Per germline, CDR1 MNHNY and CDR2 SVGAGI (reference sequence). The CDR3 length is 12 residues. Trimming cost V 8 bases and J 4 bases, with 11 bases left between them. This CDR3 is CASWEITYGYTF. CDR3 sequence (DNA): TGTGCCAGCTGGGAAATTACCTATGGCTACACCTTC.

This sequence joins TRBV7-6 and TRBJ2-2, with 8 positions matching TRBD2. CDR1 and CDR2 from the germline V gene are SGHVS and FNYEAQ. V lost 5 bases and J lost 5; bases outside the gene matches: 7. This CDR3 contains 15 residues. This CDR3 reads CASSTGTSSTGELFF. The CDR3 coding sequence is TGTGCCAGCAGCACCGGGACTAGTTCGACCGGGGAGCTGTTTTTT. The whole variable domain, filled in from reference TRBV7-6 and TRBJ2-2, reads GAGVSQSPRYKVTKRGQDVALRCDPISGHVSLYWYRQALGQGPEFLTYFNYEAQQDKSGLPNDRFSAERPEGSISTLTIQRTEQRDSAMYRCASSTGTSSTGELFFGEGSRLTVL.

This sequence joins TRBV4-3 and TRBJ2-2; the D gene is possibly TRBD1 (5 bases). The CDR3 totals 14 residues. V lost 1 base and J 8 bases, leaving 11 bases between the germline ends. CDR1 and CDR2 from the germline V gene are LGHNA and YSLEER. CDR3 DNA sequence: TGCGCCAGCAGCCAAGTACGGGCAGGGGGGGAGCTGTTTTTT. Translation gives CASSQVRAGGELFF.

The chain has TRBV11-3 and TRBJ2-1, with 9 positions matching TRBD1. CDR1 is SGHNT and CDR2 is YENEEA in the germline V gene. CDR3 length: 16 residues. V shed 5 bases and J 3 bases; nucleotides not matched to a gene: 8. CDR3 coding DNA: TGTGCCAGCAGCACGGGGACAGGGCAGATCTACAATGAGCAGTTCTTC. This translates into CASSTGTGQIYNEQFF.

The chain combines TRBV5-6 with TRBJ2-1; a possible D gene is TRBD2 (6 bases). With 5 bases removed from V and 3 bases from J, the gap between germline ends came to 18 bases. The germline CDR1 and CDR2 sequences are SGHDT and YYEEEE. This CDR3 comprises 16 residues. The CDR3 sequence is CASRGPNSGIYNEQFF. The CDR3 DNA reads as TGTGCCAGCAGGGGACCAAATAGCGGCATCTACAATGAGCAGTTCTTC.

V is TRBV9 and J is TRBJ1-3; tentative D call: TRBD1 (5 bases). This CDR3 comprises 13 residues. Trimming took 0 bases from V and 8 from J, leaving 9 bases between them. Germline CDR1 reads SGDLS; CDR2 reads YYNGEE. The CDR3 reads CASSVGGGDTIYF. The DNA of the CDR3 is TGTGCCAGCAGCGTAGGGGGAGGGGACACCATATATTTT. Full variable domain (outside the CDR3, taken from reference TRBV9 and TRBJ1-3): DSGVTQTPKHLITATGQRVTLRCSPRSGDLSVYWYQQSLDQGLQFLIQYYNGEERAKGNILERFSAQQFPDLHSELNLSSLELGDSALYFCASSVGGGDTIYFGEGSWLTVV.

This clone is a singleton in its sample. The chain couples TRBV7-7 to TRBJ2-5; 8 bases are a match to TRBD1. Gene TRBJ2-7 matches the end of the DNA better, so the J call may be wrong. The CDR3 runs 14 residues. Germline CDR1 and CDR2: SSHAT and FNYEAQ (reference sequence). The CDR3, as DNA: TGTGCCAGCAGCCCGCGTGGACAGGGCGGCGAGCAGTACTTC. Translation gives CASSPRGQGGEQYF.

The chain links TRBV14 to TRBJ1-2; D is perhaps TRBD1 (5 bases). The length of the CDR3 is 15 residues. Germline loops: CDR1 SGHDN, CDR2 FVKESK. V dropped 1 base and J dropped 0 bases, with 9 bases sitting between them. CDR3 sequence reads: CASSQVAGPNYGYTF. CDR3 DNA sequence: TGTGCCAGCAGCCAAGTCGCAGGGCCTAACTATGGCTACACCTTC. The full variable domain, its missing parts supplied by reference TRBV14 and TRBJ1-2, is EAGVTQFPSHSVIEKGQTVTLRCDPISGHDNLYWYRRVMGKEIKFLLHFVKESKQDESGMPNNRFLAERTGGTYSTLKVQPAELEDSGVYFCASSQVAGPNYGYTFGSGTRLTVV.

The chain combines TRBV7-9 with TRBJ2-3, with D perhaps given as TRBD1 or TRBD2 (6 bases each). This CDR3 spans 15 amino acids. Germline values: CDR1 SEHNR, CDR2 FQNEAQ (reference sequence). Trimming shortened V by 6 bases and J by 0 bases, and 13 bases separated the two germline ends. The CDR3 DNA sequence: TGTGCCAGCAGAGGGGGGTCAACTAGCACAGATACGCAGTATTTT. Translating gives CASRGGSTSTDTQYF.

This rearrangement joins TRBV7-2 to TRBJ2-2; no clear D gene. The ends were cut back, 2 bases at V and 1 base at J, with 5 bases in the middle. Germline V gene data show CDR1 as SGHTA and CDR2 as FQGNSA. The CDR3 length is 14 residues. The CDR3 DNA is TGTGCCAGCAGCTTATCAGGGAACACCGGGGAGCTGTTTTTT. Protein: CASSLSGNTGELFF.